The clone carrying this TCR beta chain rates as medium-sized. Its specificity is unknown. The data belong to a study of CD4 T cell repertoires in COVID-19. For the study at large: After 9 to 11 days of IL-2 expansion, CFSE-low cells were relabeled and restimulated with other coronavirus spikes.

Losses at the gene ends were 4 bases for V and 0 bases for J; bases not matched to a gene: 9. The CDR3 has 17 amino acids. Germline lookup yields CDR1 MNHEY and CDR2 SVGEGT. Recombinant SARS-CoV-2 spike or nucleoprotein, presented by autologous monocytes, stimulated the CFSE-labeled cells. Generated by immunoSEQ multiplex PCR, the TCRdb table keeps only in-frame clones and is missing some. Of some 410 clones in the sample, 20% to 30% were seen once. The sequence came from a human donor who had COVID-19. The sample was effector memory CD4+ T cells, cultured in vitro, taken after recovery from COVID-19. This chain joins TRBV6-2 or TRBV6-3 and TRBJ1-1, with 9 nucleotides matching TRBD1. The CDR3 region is CASSLGQGRLVNTEAFF. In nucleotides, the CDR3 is TGTGCCAGCAGTTTAGGACAGGGGAGGTTGGTGAACACTGAAGCTTTCTTT.